A selection of T cell receptor beta chains follows, all from one sample in a study of shared clonotypes between healthy human individuals. Method: immunoSEQ multiplex PCR; TCRdb's copy keeps in-frame clones and lacks some. The table includes about 2 million clones, approximately 94% detected once. Material: naive CD8+ T cells sorted from blood. All receptors come from a man aged 18 to 30 in good health. The conserved cysteine and the conserved F or W are not part of the CDR3 here. The order of the fields is V gene, J gene, clone size, CDR3 protein. Clone size is not always given. Where it is, it says once, few, many or a class for expanded clones.

TRBV5-1,TRBJ2-7,.,ASSLDPVSYEQY
TRBV4-2,TRBJ2-2,.,ASSHPGPGELF
TRBV5-6,TRBJ1-5,.,ASSLQGAEPNQPQH
TRBV19,TRBJ2-1,.,ASSIDHPLAGVVSVLNEQF
TRBV30,TRBJ2-3,.,AWSWGTGGEDTQY
TRBV7-9,TRBJ2-3,.,ASSPVSTDTQY
TRBV25-1,TRBJ2-1,.,ASSISGEGNEQF
TRBV4-2,TRBJ2-3,.,ASSQEEAGRTDTQY
TRBV13,TRBJ2-1,.,ASSLGLPGEQF
TRBV7-3,TRBJ2-5,.,ASSLGQGGVGETQY
TRBV27,TRBJ1-3,.,ASSLTRGTGNTIY
TRBV6-1,TRBJ2-1,.,ASLIPEYNEQF
TRBV28,TRBJ1-1,.,ASSFYRDTEAF
TRBV27,TRBJ1-5,.,ASTSGGGGQPQH
TRBV19,TRBJ2-7,once,ASSNLAGVGYEQY
TRBV5-4,TRBJ2-7,.,ASSSTSGRLYEQY
TRBV5-4,TRBJ2-5,.,ASSGGLAGPQETQY
TRBV5-1,TRBJ2-7,.,ASSLDWTASYEQY
TRBV7-9,TRBJ2-5,.,ASSFGLANPQETQY
TRBV19,TRBJ1-4,.,ASSMHQGSNEKLF
TRBV27,TRBJ1-5,.,ASSLLGEINQPQH
TRBV10-3,TRBJ1-1,.,AISESTGLMNTEAF
TRBV9,TRBJ1-6,.,ASSEQGNSPLH
TRBV7-6,TRBJ2-7,once,ASSLAVSSYEQY
TRBV19,TRBJ2-7,few,ASSENQGTHYEQY
TRBV5-4,TRBJ2-7,.,ASSLGSLYEQY
TRBV5-4,TRBJ2-1,.,ASSPRTSGGRNEQF
TRBV5-4,TRBJ2-7,.,ASSLRGQVYEQY
TRBV2,TRBJ2-2,.,ASSDLWTGNTGELF
TRBV7-9,TRBJ1-2,once,ASSLSGGYT
TRBV23-1,TRBJ2-3,.,AREDSMRVDTQY
TRBV7-9,TRBJ2-7,.,ASSPSPGTGDEQY
TRBV4-1,TRBJ2-1,.,ASSPSSYNEQF
TRBV30,TRBJ2-1,.,ASIGEHNEQF
TRBV11-2,TRBJ2-3,.,ASSATTGHSTDTQY
TRBV6-5,TRBJ1-2,.,ASSYSTGTGYGYT
TRBV29-1,TRBJ2-3,.,SVEDYYTDTQY
TRBV5-1,TRBJ2-7,.,ASSLERPLDPSYEQY
TRBV2,TRBJ2-7,.,ASTADSYKQY
TRBV10-3,TRBJ2-7,once,AINQGQEYYEQY
TRBV5-6,TRBJ2-1,.,ASSLGLAVNEQF
TRBV10-3,TRBJ1-1,once,ATADVPMNTEAF
TRBV28,TRBJ2-2,.,ASSPLWGDGELF
TRBV4-1,TRBJ2-7,.,ASSQDDLAGGPEQY
TRBV13,TRBJ2-7,.,ASSLETSGEQY
TRBV10-2,TRBJ1-2,.,ASSEGSLYGYT
TRBV2,TRBJ1-1,.,ASKPTGGASTEAF
TRBV13,TRBJ2-2,.,ASSADTGELF
TRBV5-6,TRBJ2-5,.,ASSPPSSETQY
TRBV25-1,TRBJ2-2,.,ASSWGGSTGELF
TRBV10-3,TRBJ2-7,once,AIRPDSTYEQY
TRBV27,TRBJ2-7,.,ASSLLGDSSYEQY
TRBV2,TRBJ2-1,.,ASRTSGISNANEQF